The clone carrying this TCR beta chain has just a few counts. Each CDR3 protein is one row after TCRdb ran MiXCR on the 5' RACE reads. Of just over 500,000 distinct CDR3 sequences listed, less than 25% were seen once; the top ten hold about 0.91%. The source of the sample is a study of identical twins. CDR1 and CDR2 (germline): SGHRS, YFSETQ. With V trimmed by 3 bases and J by 3 bases, 4 bases remained unmatched. The CDR3 has 14 residues. These data were likewise used in another study, on T cells expressing NK-cell markers.

The specimen was CD4+ T cells sorted from blood. The chain employs TRBV5-1 and TRBJ1-2; 8 positions agree with TRBD1. The receptor was isolated from a woman aged 18-29 years in good health. This chain's CDR3 is CASSSQGADYGYTF. DNA of the CDR3: TGCGCCAGCAGCTCCCAGGGGGCTGACTATGGCTACACCTTC.